This T cell receptor beta chain was sequenced in a study of CD8 T cells in Susac syndrome. The CDR3 spans 14 residues. V was cut by 2 bases and J by 7 bases, with 15 bases left in between. The germline gives CDR1 SQVTM, CDR2 ANQGSEA. This clonotype was found once. Reverse transcription used about 0.45 to 1 ug RNA and random hexamers. TCRdb recomputed calls from the immunoSEQ multiplex PCR reads with MiXCR, one row per CDR3 protein. The sample consists of under 85,000 distinct CDR3 sequences, over 85% of them appearing once. The receptor was derived from a human donor with Susac syndrome. The V call is TRBV29-1, the J call TRBJ2-1; a possible D gene is TRBD2 (6 bases). The specimen was CD8+ T cells from PBMCs. CDR3 sequence: CSVERAGTANEQFF. The CDR3 nucleotides are TGCAGCGTTGAACGAGCGGGCACAGCTAATGAGCAGTTCTTC.